The clone carrying this TCR beta chain was counted at least ten times. PBMCs, at least 7 million per sample, were isolated. Germline assignment: CDR1 SQVTM and CDR2 ANQGSEA. CDR3 length: 12 amino acids. With 3 bases removed from V and 5 bases from J, the gap between germline ends came to 10 bases. This specimen belongs to a study of blood T cells in healthy people across ages. Study-level information: Template-switching capture recovered about one barcoded beta molecule per two T cells.

A second PCR, run for about 7 to 11 cycles, used a sample-barcoded 5' primer plus a J-beta primer mix. A template-switch adaptor with 12 random nucleotides tagged each cDNA molecule. TCRdb re-called the 5' RACE reads with MiXCR, one entry per CDR3 protein. The sample lists about 2 million distinct CDR3 sequences; about 50% were seen once. This chain connects TRBV29-1 to TRBJ2-5; D is perhaps TRBD2 (5 bases). The source material was blood. The TCR sequence derives from a woman between 40 and 50 years old in good health. The CDR3 DNA is TGCAGCGTTGAGGGGAGTGGGGAGACCCAGTACTTC. Translating it yields CSVEGSGETQYF. Together with reference TRBV29-1 and TRBJ2-5, the CDR3 gives the full variable domain: SAVISQKPSRDICQRGTSLTIQCQVDSQVTMMFWYRQQPGQSLTLIATANQGSEATYESGFVIDKFPISRPNLTFSTLTVSNMSPEDSSIYLCSVEGSGETQYFGPGTRLLVL.